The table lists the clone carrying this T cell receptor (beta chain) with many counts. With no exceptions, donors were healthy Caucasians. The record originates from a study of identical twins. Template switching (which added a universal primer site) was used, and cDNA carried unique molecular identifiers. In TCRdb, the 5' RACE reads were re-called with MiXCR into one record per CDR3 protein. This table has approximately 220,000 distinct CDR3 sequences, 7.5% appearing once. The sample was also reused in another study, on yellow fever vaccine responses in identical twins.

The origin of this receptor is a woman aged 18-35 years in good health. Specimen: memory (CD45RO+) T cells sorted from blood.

Written as DNA, the CDR3 is TGTGCCAGCAGTTTTCTGGCCGGGGGCTCCTACGAGCAGTACTTC. This translates into CASSFLAGGSYEQYF. This chain uses TRBV27 with TRBJ2-7; TRBD2 is a possible D gene (6 bases). The CDR3 runs 15 residues. Looked up from germline, CDR1 is MNHEY and CDR2 is SMNVEV (reference sequence). Trimming removed 3 bases at V and 0 bases at J, with 12 bases between.